This note documents a single TCR beta chain sequence. The data were taken from a study of blood T cell repertoires in COVID-19. The germline V gene has CDR1 MNHEY and CDR2 SMNVEV (reference sequence). There are 16 residues in the CDR3. V shed 4 bases and J shed 6 bases, with 19 bases lying between them. Repertoires were generated with immunoSEQ multiplex PCR, while TCRdb's copy carries only in-frame clones and drops some. The sample records about 110,000 clones, around nine tenths being singletons. This receptor was identified in a man aged 40-55 years with acute or convalescent COVID-19. The gene calls are TRBV27 and TRBJ1-5, with a weak D call TRBD1 (6 bases). The sample consisted of peripheral blood. CDR3 nucleotide sequence: TGTGCCAGCAGTTCAATCACATCAGGGACATCTCAGCCCCAGCATTTT. Translating it yields CASSSITSGTSQPQHF.